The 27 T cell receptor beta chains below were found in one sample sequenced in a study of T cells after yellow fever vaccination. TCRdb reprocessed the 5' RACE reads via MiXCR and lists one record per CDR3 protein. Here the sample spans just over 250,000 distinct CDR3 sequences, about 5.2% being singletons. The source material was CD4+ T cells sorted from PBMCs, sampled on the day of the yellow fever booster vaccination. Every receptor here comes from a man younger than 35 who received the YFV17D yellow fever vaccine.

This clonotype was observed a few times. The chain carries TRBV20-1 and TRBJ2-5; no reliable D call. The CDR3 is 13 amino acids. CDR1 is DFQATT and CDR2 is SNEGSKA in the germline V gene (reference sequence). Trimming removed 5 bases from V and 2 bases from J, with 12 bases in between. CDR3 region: CSALTDGQETQYF. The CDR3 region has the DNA TGCAGTGCTTTGACTGACGGGCAAGAGACCCAGTACTTC.

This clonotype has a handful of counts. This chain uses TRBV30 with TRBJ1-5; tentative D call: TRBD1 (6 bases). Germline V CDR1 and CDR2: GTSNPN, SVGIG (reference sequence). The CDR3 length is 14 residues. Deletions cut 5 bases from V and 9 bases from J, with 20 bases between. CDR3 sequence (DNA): TGTGCCTGGTCCCCAGGGGCCCGTTTCTCGCCCCAGCATTTT. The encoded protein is CAWSPGARFSPQHF.

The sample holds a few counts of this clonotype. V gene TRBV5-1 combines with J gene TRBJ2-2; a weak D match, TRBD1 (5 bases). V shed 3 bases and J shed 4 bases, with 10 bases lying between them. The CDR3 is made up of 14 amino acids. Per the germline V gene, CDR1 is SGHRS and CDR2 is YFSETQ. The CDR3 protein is CASSSQGPTGELFF. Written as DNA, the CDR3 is TGCGCCAGCAGCTCTCAGGGTCCCACCGGGGAGCTGTTTTTT.

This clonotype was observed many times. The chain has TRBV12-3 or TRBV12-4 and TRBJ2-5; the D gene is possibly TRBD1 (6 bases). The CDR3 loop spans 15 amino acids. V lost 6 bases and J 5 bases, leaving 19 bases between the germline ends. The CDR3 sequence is CASRPRAGAGETQYF. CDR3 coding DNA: TGTGCCAGCAGACCCCGGGCAGGGGCTGGGGAGACCCAGTACTTC.

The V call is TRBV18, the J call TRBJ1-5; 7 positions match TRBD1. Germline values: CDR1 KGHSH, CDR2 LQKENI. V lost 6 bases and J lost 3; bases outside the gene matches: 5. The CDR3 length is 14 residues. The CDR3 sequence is CASSLGTANQPQHF. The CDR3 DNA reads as TGTGCCAGCTCTCTCGGGACAGCCAATCAGCCCCAGCATTTT.

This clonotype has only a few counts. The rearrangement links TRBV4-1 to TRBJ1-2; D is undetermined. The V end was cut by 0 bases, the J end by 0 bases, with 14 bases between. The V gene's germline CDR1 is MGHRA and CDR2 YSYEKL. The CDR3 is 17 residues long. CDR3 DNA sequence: TGCGCCAGCAGCCAAGAGTTTGCCGTCCCAACTAACTATGGCTACACCTTC. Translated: CASSQEFAVPTNYGYTF.

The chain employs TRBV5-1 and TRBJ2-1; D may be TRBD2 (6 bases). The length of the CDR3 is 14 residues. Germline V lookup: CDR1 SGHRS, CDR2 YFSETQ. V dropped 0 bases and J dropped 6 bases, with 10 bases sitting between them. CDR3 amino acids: CASSLALARNEQFF. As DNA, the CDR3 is TGCGCCAGCAGCTTGGCACTAGCACGCAATGAGCAGTTCTTC.

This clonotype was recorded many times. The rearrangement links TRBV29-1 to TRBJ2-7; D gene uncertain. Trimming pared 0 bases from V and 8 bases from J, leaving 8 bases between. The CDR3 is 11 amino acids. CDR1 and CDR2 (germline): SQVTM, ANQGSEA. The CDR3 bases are TGCAGCGTTGAAGATTGGGCCAAGCAGTACTTC. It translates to CSVEDWAKQYF.

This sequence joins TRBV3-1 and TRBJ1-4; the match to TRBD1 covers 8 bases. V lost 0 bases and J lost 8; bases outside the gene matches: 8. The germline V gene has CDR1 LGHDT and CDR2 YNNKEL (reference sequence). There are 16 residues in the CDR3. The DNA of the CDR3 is TGTGCCAGCAGCCAAGATCGGGGACAGGTTTCGGAAAAACTGTTTTTT. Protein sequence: CASSQDRGQVSEKLFF. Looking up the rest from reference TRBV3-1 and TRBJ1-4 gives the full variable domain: DTAVSQTPKYLVTQMGNDKSIKCEQNLGHDTMYWYKQDSKKFLKIMFSYNNKELIINETVPNRFSPKSPDKAHLNLHINSLELGDSAVYFCASSQDRGQVSEKLFFGSGTQLSVL.

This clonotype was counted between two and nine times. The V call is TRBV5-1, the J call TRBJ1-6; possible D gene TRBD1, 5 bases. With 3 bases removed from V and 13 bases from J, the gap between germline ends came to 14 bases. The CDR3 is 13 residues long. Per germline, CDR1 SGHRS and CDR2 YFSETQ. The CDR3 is CASSSLPRGPLHF. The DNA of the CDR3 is TGCGCCAGCAGCTCACTCCCCCGGGGCCCCCTCCACTTT. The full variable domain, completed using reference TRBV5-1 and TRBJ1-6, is KAGVTQTPRYLIKTRGQQVTLSCSPISGHRSVSWYQQTPGQGLQFLFEYFSETQRNKGNFPGRFSGRQFSNSRSEMNVSTLELGDSALYLCASSSLPRGPLHFGNGTRLTVT.

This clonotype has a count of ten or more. The CDR3 region is CASSTTGEETQYF. Written as DNA, the CDR3 is TGCGCCAGCAGCACGACAGGGGAAGAGACCCAGTACTTC. The chain employs TRBV5-1 and TRBJ2-5, with 8 bases identical to TRBD1. V lost 4 bases, J lost 3 bases, and 2 bases stayed unmatched. Looked up from germline, CDR1 is SGHRS and CDR2 is YFSETQ. This CDR3 spans 13 amino acids.

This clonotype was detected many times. CDR3 residues: CASSQEPRGGRKTQYF. CDR3 nucleotide sequence: TGTGCCAGCAGCCAAGAGCCCAGGGGTGGGAGAAAGACCCAGTACTTC. The chain has TRBV7-2 and TRBJ2-5; D may be TRBD1 (6 bases). The length of the CDR3 is 16 residues. Germline CDR1 is SGHTA and CDR2 is FQGNSA. V was cut by 5 bases and J by 6 bases, with 22 bases left in between. The whole variable domain, filled in from reference TRBV7-2 and TRBJ2-5, reads GAGVSQSPSNKVTEKGKDVELRCDPISGHTALYWYRQSLGQGLEFLIYFQGNSAPDKSGLPSDRFSAERTGGSVSTLTIQRTQQEDSAVYLCASSQEPRGGRKTQYFGPGTRLLVL.

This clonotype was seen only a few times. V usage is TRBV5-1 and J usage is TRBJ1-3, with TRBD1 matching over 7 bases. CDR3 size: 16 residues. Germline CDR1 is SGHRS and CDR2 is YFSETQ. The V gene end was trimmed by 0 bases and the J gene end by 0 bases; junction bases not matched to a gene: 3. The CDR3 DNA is TGCGCCAGCAGCTTGGGGGGGACAGTCTCTGGAAACACCATATATTTT. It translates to CASSLGGTVSGNTIYF.

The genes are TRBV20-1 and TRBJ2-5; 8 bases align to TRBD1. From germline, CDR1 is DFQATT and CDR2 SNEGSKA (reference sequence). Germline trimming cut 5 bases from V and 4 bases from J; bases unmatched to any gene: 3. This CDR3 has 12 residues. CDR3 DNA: TGCAGTGCTCGGACAGGGACAGAGACCCAGTACTTC. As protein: CSARTGTETQYF.

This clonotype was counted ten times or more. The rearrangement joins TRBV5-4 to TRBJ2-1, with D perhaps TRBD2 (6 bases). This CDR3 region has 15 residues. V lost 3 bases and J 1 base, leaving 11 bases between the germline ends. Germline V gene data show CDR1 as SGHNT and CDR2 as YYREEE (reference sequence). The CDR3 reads CASSSNGGSYNEQFF. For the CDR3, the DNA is TGTGCCAGCAGCTCAAACGGGGGTTCCTACAATGAGCAGTTCTTC. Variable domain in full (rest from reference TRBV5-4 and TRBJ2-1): ETGVTQSPTHLIKTRGQQVTLRCSSQSGHNTVSWYQQALGQGPQFIFQYYREEENGRGNFPPRFSGLQFPNYSSELNVNALELDDSALYLCASSSNGGSYNEQFFGPGTRLTVL.

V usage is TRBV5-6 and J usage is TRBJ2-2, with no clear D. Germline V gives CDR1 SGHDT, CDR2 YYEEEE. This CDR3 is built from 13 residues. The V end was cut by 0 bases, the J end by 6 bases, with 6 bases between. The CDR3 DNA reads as TGTGCCAGCAGCTTGGTATCCGCCGGGGAGCTGTTTTTT. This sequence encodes CASSLVSAGELFF.

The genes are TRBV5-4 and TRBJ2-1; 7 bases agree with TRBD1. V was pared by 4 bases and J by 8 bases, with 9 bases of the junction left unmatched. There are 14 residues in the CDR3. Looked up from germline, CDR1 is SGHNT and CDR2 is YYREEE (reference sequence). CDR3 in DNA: TGTGCCAGCAGCGGGCGAGACAGGGCCTATGAGCAGTTCTTC. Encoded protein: CASSGRDRAYEQFF. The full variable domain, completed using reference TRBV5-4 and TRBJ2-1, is ETGVTQSPTHLIKTRGQQVTLRCSSQSGHNTVSWYQQALGQGPQFIFQYYREEENGRGNFPPRFSGLQFPNYSSELNVNALELDDSALYLCASSGRDRAYEQFFGPGTRLTVL.

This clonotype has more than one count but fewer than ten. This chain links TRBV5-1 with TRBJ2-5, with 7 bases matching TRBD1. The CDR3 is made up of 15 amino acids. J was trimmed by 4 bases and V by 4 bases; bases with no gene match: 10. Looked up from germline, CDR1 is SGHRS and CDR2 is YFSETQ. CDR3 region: CASSTNRGSGETQYF. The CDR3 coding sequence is TGCGCCAGCAGCACAAACAGGGGTTCCGGAGAGACCCAGTACTTC.

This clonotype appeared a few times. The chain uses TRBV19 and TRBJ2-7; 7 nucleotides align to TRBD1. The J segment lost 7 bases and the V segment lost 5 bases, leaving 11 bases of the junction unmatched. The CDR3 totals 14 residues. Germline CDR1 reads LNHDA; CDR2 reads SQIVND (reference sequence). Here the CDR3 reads CASSPETGPREQYF. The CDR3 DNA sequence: TGTGCCAGTAGTCCAGAGACAGGGCCGAGGGAGCAGTACTTC.

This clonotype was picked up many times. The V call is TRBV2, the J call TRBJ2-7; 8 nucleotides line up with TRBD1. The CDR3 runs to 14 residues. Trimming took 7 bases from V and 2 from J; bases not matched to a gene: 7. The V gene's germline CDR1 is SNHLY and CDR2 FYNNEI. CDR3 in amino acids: CASTRTGNPYEQYV. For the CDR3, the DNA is TGTGCCAGCACCCGGACAGGGAACCCCTACGAGCAGTACGTC.

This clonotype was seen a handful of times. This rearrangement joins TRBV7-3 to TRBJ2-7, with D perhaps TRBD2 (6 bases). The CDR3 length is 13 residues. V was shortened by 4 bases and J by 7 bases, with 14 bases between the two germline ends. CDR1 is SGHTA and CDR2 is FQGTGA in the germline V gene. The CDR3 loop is CASSSLGAGEQYV. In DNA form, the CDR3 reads TGTGCCAGCAGCTCCCTGGGCGCGGGGGAGCAGTACGTC.

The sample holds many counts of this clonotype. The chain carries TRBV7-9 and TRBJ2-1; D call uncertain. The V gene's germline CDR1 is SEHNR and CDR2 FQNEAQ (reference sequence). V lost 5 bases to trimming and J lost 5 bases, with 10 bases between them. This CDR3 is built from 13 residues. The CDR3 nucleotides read TGTGCCAGCAGCATATTCGACAACAATGAGCAGTTCTTC. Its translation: CASSIFDNNEQFF.

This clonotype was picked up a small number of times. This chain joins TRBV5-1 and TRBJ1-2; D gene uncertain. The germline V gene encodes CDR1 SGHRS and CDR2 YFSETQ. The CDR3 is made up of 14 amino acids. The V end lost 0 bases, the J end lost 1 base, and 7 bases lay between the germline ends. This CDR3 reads CASSLDTLNYGYTF. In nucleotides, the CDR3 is TGCGCCAGCAGCTTGGACACGCTTAACTATGGCTACACCTTC.

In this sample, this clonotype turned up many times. CDR3 nucleotide sequence: TGTGCCAGCAGTTTTCATAGTCCGCAAGAAGCTTTCTTT. Translation gives CASSFHSPQEAFF. The chain recombines TRBV12-3 or TRBV12-4 with TRBJ1-1; D remains unclear. There are 13 residues in the CDR3. Trimming left V 3 bases short and J 8 bases short, with 13 bases between.

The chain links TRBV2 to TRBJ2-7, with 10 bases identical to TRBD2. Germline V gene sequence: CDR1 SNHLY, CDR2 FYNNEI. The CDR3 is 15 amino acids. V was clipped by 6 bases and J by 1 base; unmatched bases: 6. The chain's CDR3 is CASRAGTSASYEQYF. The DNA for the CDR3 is TGTGCCAGCAGGGCCGGGACTAGCGCGTCCTACGAGCAGTACTTC.

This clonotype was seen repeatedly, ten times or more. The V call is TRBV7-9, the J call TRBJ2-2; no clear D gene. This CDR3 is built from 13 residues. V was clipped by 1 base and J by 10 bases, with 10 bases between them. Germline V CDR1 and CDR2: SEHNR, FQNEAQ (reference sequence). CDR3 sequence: CASSLEGREELFF. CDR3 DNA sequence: TGTGCCAGCAGCTTAGAAGGACGCGAGGAGCTGTTTTTT.

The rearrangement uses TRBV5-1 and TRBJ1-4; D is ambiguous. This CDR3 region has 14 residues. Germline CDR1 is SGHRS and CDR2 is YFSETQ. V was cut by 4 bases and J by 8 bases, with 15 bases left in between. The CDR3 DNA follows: TGCGCCAGCAGCGCCGGACGTCCGGGCGAAAAACTGTTTTTT. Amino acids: CASSAGRPGEKLFF. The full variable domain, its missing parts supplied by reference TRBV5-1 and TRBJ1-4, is KAGVTQTPRYLIKTRGQQVTLSCSPISGHRSVSWYQQTPGQGLQFLFEYFSETQRNKGNFPGRFSGRQFSNSRSEMNVSTLELGDSALYLCASSAGRPGEKLFFGSGTQLSVL.